A single sample is the source of the 18 T cell receptor beta chains below, sequenced in a study of blood T cell repertoires in COVID-19. The method was immunoSEQ multiplex PCR; TCRdb's version includes in-frame clones alone and lacks a portion of them. The top ten hold approximately 6.8% of the sample, which has about 220,000 clones, roughly 84% seen once. The source material was PBMCs or T cells enriched from blood (not recorded which). The receptor source for this set is a woman aged 40 to 50 who had recovered from COVID-19.

In regard to this clone: The junction differs from germline at one of its ends, possibly a read error. This chain connects TRBV7-9 to TRBJ2-1; a possible D gene is TRBD1 (6 bases). The CDR3 is 11 residues long. Germline lookup yields CDR1 SEHNR and CDR2 FQNEAQ (reference sequence). Here the CDR3 DNA reads TGTGCCAGCATAGGACAGACGGGGCAGGTCTTC. Its translation is CASIGQTGQVF.

The chain combines TRBV9 with TRBJ2-7; 9 nucleotides line up with TRBD2. The CDR3 is 13 residues long. Germline CDR1 is SGDLS and CDR2 is YYNGEE. Trimming removed 4 bases from V and 7 bases from J; junction bases left unmatched: 6. The DNA of the CDR3 is TGTGCCAGCAGCCCGGGACTAGCAGGGGAGCAGTACTTC. Translation gives CASSPGLAGEQYF.

This chain connects TRBV12-3 or TRBV12-4 to TRBJ1-1; TRBD1 might be the D (5 bases). V dropped 5 bases and J dropped 5 bases, with 12 bases sitting between them. This CDR3 spans 13 amino acids. Here the CDR3 DNA reads TGTGCCAGCAGTCTCTCAGGGCAGACTGAAGCTTTCTTT. Translated, it gives CASSLSGQTEAFF.

The chain is built from TRBV7-9 and TRBJ2-3, with 9 bases aligning to TRBD2. V lost 5 bases, J lost 4 bases, and 13 bases stayed unmatched. CDR3 length: 17 residues. Germline V CDR1 and CDR2: SEHNR, FQNEAQ (reference sequence). DNA for the CDR3: TGTGCCAGCAGCCCGGGGACTAGCCCAAAGTCCCCAGATACGCAGTATTTT. Protein product: CASSPGTSPKSPDTQYF.

V gene TRBV7-9 combines with J gene TRBJ1-2, with D perhaps TRBD1 (6 bases). CDR3 length: 13 amino acids. Germline V gene lookup returns CDR1 SEHNR and CDR2 FQNEAQ (reference sequence). Trimming shortened V by 1 base and J by 3 bases, and 6 bases separated the two germline ends. CDR3 in DNA: TGTGCCAGCAGCTTAGGACAGGACTATGGCTACACCTTC. Translating it yields CASSLGQDYGYTF.

The chain employs TRBV29-1 and TRBJ2-2; 7 nucleotides match TRBD2. The V and J ends lost 8 bases and 8 bases, in that order; junction bases with no gene match: 5. Per the germline V gene, CDR1 is SQVTM and CDR2 is ANQGSEA. This CDR3 comprises 11 residues. As DNA, the CDR3 is TGCAGCACCCAGGGAGGGGGGGAGCTGTTTTTT. Translated: CSTQGGGELFF.

The J gene is TRBJ1-1, the V gene TRBV28; D perhaps matches TRBD1 (6 bases). Germline CDR1 reads MDHEN; CDR2 reads SYDVKM. The CDR3 is 14 residues long. The germline V and J ends were trimmed by 7 bases and 5 bases, with 17 bases remaining between them. CDR3 nucleotides: TGTGCCAGCATCTCGGGGGGGCTTGGAACTGAAGCTTTCTTT. It encodes CASISGGLGTEAFF.

V usage is TRBV18 and J usage is TRBJ1-2, with D unclear. Germline V CDR1 and CDR2: KGHSH, LQKENI. The CDR3 extends over 14 amino acids. V lost 3 bases and J lost 4, with 12 bases in between. CDR3 bases: TGTGCCAGCTCACCGTCTGAAAACATCTATGGCTACACCTTC. Translated, it gives CASSPSENIYGYTF.

The chain joins TRBV5-1 to TRBJ2-3; 10 nucleotides align to TRBD2. The germline CDR1 and CDR2 sequences are SGHRS and YFSETQ. The CDR3 loop spans 14 amino acids. J lost 3 bases, V lost 5 bases, and 3 bases had no gene match. CDR3 nucleotide sequence: TGCGCCAGCAGTACTAGCGGGACGACAGATACGCAGTATTTT. It is translated as CASSTSGTTDTQYF.

For this clone: The identical CDR3 is also encoded by other nucleotide sequences in the sample. This chain uses TRBV12-3 or TRBV12-4 with TRBJ2-7; D perhaps matches TRBD2 (6 bases). Trimming left V 3 bases short and J 0 bases short, with 6 bases between. The CDR3 is made up of 13 amino acids. CDR3 DNA: TGTGCCAGCAGTTTTAGCGGCTCCTACGAGCAGTACTTC. Translation gives CASSFSGSYEQYF.

This clone was found once. The genes are TRBV9 and TRBJ1-1; no clear D gene. Per the germline V gene, CDR1 is SGDLS and CDR2 is YYNGEE. The CDR3 sequence is 15 residues long. The V end lost 0 bases, the J end lost 5 bases, and 14 bases lay between the germline ends. The CDR3 DNA follows: TGTGCCAGCAGCGTAGATTGGGTTGGAGGGACTGAAGCTTTCTTT. Its translation: CASSVDWVGGTEAFF.

This chain uses TRBV29-1 with TRBJ2-1; D is perhaps TRBD1 (6 bases). This CDR3 comprises 15 residues. Germline CDR1 and CDR2: SQVTM and ANQGSEA. V was clipped by 5 bases and J by 1 base, with 15 bases between them. The CDR3 sequence is CSVKIQGISYNEQFF. The DNA of the CDR3 is TGCAGCGTTAAAATCCAGGGGATTTCCTACAATGAGCAGTTCTTC.

The chain is built from TRBV5-1 and TRBJ1-1; D not certain. Germline CDR1 reads SGHRS; CDR2 reads YFSETQ. V was trimmed by 3 bases and J by 3 bases, leaving 12 bases between them. This CDR3 spans 14 amino acids. The CDR3 DNA sequence: TGCGCCAGCAGCTCGGCTGGGAGGGACACTGAAGCTTTCTTT. Amino acid sequence: CASSSAGRDTEAFF.

This chain joins TRBV24-1 and TRBJ2-2; 7 nucleotides agree with TRBD1. Per germline, CDR1 KGHDR and CDR2 SFDVKD. This CDR3 has 15 amino acids. Trimming removed 9 bases from V and 2 bases from J; junction bases left unmatched: 8. CDR3 DNA: TGTGCCACCGGGGGAAACAGGGGTAACACCGGGGAGCTGTTTTTT. As protein: CATGGNRGNTGELFF.

The chain carries TRBV30 and TRBJ1-2; 8 nucleotides line up with TRBD1. The V and J ends lost 6 bases and 7 bases, in that order; junction bases with no gene match: 13. CDR3 length equals 14 residues. The germline V gene encodes CDR1 GTSNPN and CDR2 SVGIG (reference sequence). The CDR3 here is CACFTGGVLGGYTF. Written as DNA, the CDR3 is TGTGCCTGCTTTACAGGGGGAGTATTAGGTGGCTACACCTTC.

This clone occurred a few times. CDR3 loop: CASSLDSGRLNEQFF. The CDR3 DNA reads as TGCGCCAGCAGCCTGGATAGCGGGAGGCTGAATGAGCAGTTCTTC. V usage is TRBV5-1 and J usage is TRBJ2-1, with 10 positions matching TRBD2. The CDR3 has 15 amino acids. Unmatched junction bases numbered 8, after V lost 4 bases and J lost 7 bases. Germline V gene lookup returns CDR1 SGHRS and CDR2 YFSETQ.

This clone was seen only once. The chain joins TRBV2 to TRBJ2-3, with D hard to call. Germline V lookup: CDR1 SNHLY, CDR2 FYNNEI. The CDR3 spans 13 residues. Trimming removed 3 bases from V and 8 bases from J, with 12 bases in between. CDR3 in DNA: TGTGCCAGCAGTGACAACGAGGAGACTACGCAGTATTTT. Protein product: CASSDNEETTQYF.

The chain is built from TRBV28 and TRBJ2-3; D gene unclear. Between the trimmed V and J ends, which lost 2 bases and 6 bases, there was a span of 9 bases. Germline CDR1 reads MDHEN; CDR2 reads SYDVKM. The CDR3 is made up of 13 amino acids. In DNA, the CDR3 is TGTGCCAGCAGTTTACTCGCTCGGGATACGCAGTATTTT. Amino acid sequence: CASSLLARDTQYF.